These T cell receptor beta chains were read from a single sample in a study of early T cells in non-severe SARS-CoV-2 infection. TCRdb re-called the 5' RACE reads with MiXCR, one entry per CDR3 protein. The table has 80,000 or so distinct CDR3 sequences, roughly 15% seen once; the top ten hold approximately 12%. Specimen: whole blood. These receptors all stem from an adult who was a healthcare worker with PCR-confirmed SARS-CoV-2 infection or an uninfected control (not recorded which). The CDR3 runs from the conserved cysteine through the conserved F or W. The order of the fields is D gene, J gene, V gene, CDR3 length, clone size, CDR3 protein, CDR3 DNA. The D gene is left open where the match is weak. Expanded clones get a size class; other rows say once, few or many, or leave the size out.

d_call: .; j_call: TRBJ2-5; v_call: TRBV7-2; cdr3_length: 14; clone_size: few; cdr3_aa: CASSLAWGQETQYF; cdr3_nt: TGTGCCAGCAGCTTAGCTTGGGGTCAAGAGACCCAGTACTTC
d_call: .; j_call: TRBJ2-7; v_call: TRBV12-3/TRBV12-4; cdr3_length: 15; clone_size: .; cdr3_aa: CASRLRDGGSYEQYF; cdr3_nt: TGTGCCAGCAGGCTCCGGGACGGAGGATCCTACGAGCAGTACTTC
d_call: .; j_call: TRBJ2-6; v_call: TRBV9; cdr3_length: 15; clone_size: .; cdr3_aa: CASSGTGLGANVLTF; cdr3_nt: TGTGCCAGCAGCGGAACAGGGCTTGGGGCCAACGTCCTGACTTTC
d_call: .; j_call: TRBJ2-7; v_call: TRBV11-2; cdr3_length: 13; clone_size: few; cdr3_aa: CASSPPVTYEQYF; cdr3_nt: TGTGCCAGCAGCCCCCCGGTAACCTACGAGCAGTACTTC
d_call: .; j_call: TRBJ2-2; v_call: TRBV28; cdr3_length: 14; clone_size: medium-sized; cdr3_aa: CASSLASASGELFF; cdr3_nt: TGTGCCAGCAGTTTGGCTAGTGCATCCGGGGAGCTGTTTTTT
d_call: TRBD2; j_call: TRBJ2-7; v_call: TRBV29-1; cdr3_length: 11; clone_size: many; cdr3_aa: CSVGEGTEQYF; cdr3_nt: TGCAGTGTGGGGGAGGGTACCGAGCAGTACTTC
d_call: TRBD2; j_call: TRBJ2-7; v_call: TRBV7-2; cdr3_length: 15; clone_size: .; cdr3_aa: CASSLTGGGIYEQYF; cdr3_nt: TGTGCCAGCAGCTTAACGGGAGGAGGGATTTACGAGCAGTACTTC
d_call: TRBD1; j_call: TRBJ2-5; v_call: TRBV28; cdr3_length: 14; clone_size: few; cdr3_aa: CASLANLNRGTQYF; cdr3_nt: TGTGCCAGCCTGGCGAATTTAAACAGGGGGACCCAGTACTTC
d_call: .; j_call: TRBJ1-3; v_call: TRBV29-1; cdr3_length: 11; clone_size: many; cdr3_aa: CSVQSGNTIYF; cdr3_nt: TGCAGCGTTCAGTCTGGAAACACCATATATTTT
d_call: .; j_call: TRBJ2-1; v_call: TRBV15; cdr3_length: 18; clone_size: few; cdr3_aa: CATSSPHGGPRFYNEQFF; cdr3_nt: TGTGCCACCAGCTCTCCCCACGGGGGGCCACGATTTTACAATGAGCAGTTCTTC
d_call: .; j_call: TRBJ1-1; v_call: TRBV6-5; cdr3_length: 14; clone_size: .; cdr3_aa: CASSYSGPAGGAFF; cdr3_nt: TGTGCCAGCAGTTACTCTGGGCCCGCCGGGGGAGCTTTCTTT
d_call: .; j_call: TRBJ1-2; v_call: TRBV5-1; cdr3_length: 13; clone_size: .; cdr3_aa: CASSSSTNYDYTF; cdr3_nt: TGCGCCAGCAGCTCATCAACCAACTATGACTACACCTTC
d_call: .; j_call: TRBJ1-2; v_call: TRBV6-2/TRBV6-3; cdr3_length: 13; clone_size: .; cdr3_aa: CASSYFDVYGYTF; cdr3_nt: TGTGCCAGCAGTTACTTCGACGTCTATGGCTACACCTTC
d_call: TRBD1; j_call: TRBJ1-5; v_call: TRBV7-8; cdr3_length: 13; clone_size: .; cdr3_aa: CASTRRGNQPQHF; cdr3_nt: TGTGCCAGCACCCGCAGGGGGAATCAGCCCCAGCATTTT
d_call: .; j_call: TRBJ1-6; v_call: TRBV7-9; cdr3_length: 15; clone_size: many; cdr3_aa: CASSVSGSYNSPLHF; cdr3_nt: TGTGCCAGCAGCGTCTCAGGCTCCTATAATTCACCCCTCCACTTT
d_call: TRBD2; j_call: TRBJ2-3; v_call: TRBV7-6; cdr3_length: 13; clone_size: .; cdr3_aa: CASSSGLGDTQYF; cdr3_nt: TGTGCCAGCAGCTCGGGACTAGGAGATACGCAGTATTTT
d_call: .; j_call: TRBJ2-1; v_call: TRBV19; cdr3_length: 13; clone_size: .; cdr3_aa: CASSRGRYNEQFF; cdr3_nt: TGTGCCAGTAGTAGGGGACGTTACAATGAGCAGTTCTTC
d_call: .; j_call: TRBJ2-1; v_call: TRBV20-1; cdr3_length: 11; clone_size: .; cdr3_aa: CSARDQYEQFF; cdr3_nt: TGCAGTGCTAGAGATCAATACGAGCAGTTCTTC
d_call: .; j_call: TRBJ1-2; v_call: TRBV21-1; cdr3_length: 15; clone_size: .; cdr3_aa: CASSKAPAGDDGYTF; cdr3_nt: TGTGCCAGCAGCAAAGCTCCGGCAGGGGATGATGGCTACACCTTC
d_call: .; j_call: TRBJ2-5; v_call: TRBV20-1; cdr3_length: 13; clone_size: few; cdr3_aa: CSATNQAEETQYF; cdr3_nt: TGCAGTGCCACCAACCAAGCGGAAGAGACCCAGTACTTC
d_call: .; j_call: TRBJ2-3; v_call: TRBV6-4; cdr3_length: 13; clone_size: few; cdr3_aa: CASSDSPTDTQYF; cdr3_nt: TGTGCCAGCAGTGACTCCCCCACAGATACGCAGTATTTT
d_call: TRBD2; j_call: TRBJ2-7; v_call: TRBV6-2/TRBV6-3; cdr3_length: 15; clone_size: .; cdr3_aa: CASSYLGTSSYEQYF; cdr3_nt: TGTGCCAGCAGTTACCTCGGGACTAGCTCCTACGAGCAGTACTTC
d_call: TRBD1; j_call: TRBJ2-3; v_call: TRBV28; cdr3_length: 13; clone_size: once; cdr3_aa: CASSGQGIGTQYF; cdr3_nt: TGTGCCAGCTCGGGACAGGGGATAGGTACGCAGTATTTT
d_call: .; j_call: TRBJ1-1; v_call: TRBV9; cdr3_length: 15; clone_size: .; cdr3_aa: CASSPHTGSGTEAFF; cdr3_nt: TGTGCCAGCAGCCCCCATACAGGGAGTGGTACTGAAGCTTTCTTT
d_call: .; j_call: TRBJ2-5; v_call: TRBV24-1; cdr3_length: 13; clone_size: .; cdr3_aa: CATSDGTLRTQYF; cdr3_nt: TGTGCCACCAGTGATGGGACCCTCAGGACCCAGTACTTC
d_call: .; j_call: TRBJ2-1; v_call: TRBV6-4; cdr3_length: 14; clone_size: few; cdr3_aa: CASSDLPVGDEQFF; cdr3_nt: TGTGCCAGCAGTGACTTACCTGTAGGGGATGAGCAGTTCTTC
d_call: TRBD1; j_call: TRBJ2-7; v_call: TRBV3-1; cdr3_length: 14; clone_size: .; cdr3_aa: CASSHRDSSYEQYF; cdr3_nt: TGTGCCAGCAGCCATCGGGACAGCTCCTACGAGCAGTACTTC
d_call: TRBD2; j_call: TRBJ2-1; v_call: TRBV5-4; cdr3_length: 12; clone_size: .; cdr3_aa: CASVGLAGEQFF; cdr3_nt: TGTGCCAGCGTCGGGCTAGCGGGAGAGCAGTTCTTC
d_call: .; j_call: TRBJ2-1; v_call: TRBV7-2; cdr3_length: 12; clone_size: many; cdr3_aa: CASSRINNEQFF; cdr3_nt: TGTGCCAGCAGCCGAATAAACAATGAGCAGTTCTTC
d_call: TRBD1; j_call: TRBJ1-1; v_call: TRBV28; cdr3_length: 12; clone_size: few; cdr3_aa: CAISTPGQEAFF; cdr3_nt: TGTGCCATCTCGACCCCGGGACAGGAAGCTTTCTTT
d_call: .; j_call: TRBJ1-5; v_call: TRBV20-1; cdr3_length: 15; clone_size: .; cdr3_aa: CSATTGTYSNQPQHF; cdr3_nt: TGCAGTGCAACGACAGGCACCTATAGCAATCAGCCCCAGCATTTT
d_call: .; j_call: TRBJ2-1; v_call: TRBV3-1; cdr3_length: 14; clone_size: .; cdr3_aa: CASSQVAGWNEQFF; cdr3_nt: TGTGCCAGCAGCCAAGTGGCAGGTTGGAATGAGCAGTTCTTC
d_call: TRBD2; j_call: TRBJ2-1; v_call: TRBV13; cdr3_length: 16; clone_size: many; cdr3_aa: CASSTEGLAGGNEQFF; cdr3_nt: TGTGCCAGCAGCACCGAGGGACTAGCGGGAGGCAATGAGCAGTTCTTC
d_call: .; j_call: TRBJ1-1; v_call: TRBV13; cdr3_length: 14; clone_size: few; cdr3_aa: CASSLSEFERGAFF; cdr3_nt: TGTGCCAGCAGCTTAAGTGAGTTTGAGCGGGGTGCTTTCTTT
d_call: .; j_call: TRBJ1-1; v_call: TRBV4-3; cdr3_length: 16; clone_size: .; cdr3_aa: CASSQGVGVMNTEAFF; cdr3_nt: TGCGCCAGCAGCCAAGGGGTGGGGGTTATGAACACTGAAGCTTTCTTT